These 13 T cell receptor beta chains came from one sample sequenced in a study of blood T cell repertoires in COVID-19. Only in-frame clones appear in the TCRdb table, and some are missing; sequencing was by immunoSEQ multiplex PCR. The sample includes about 300,000 clones, about 86% of them seen just once. Input material: peripheral blood. These receptors all come from a woman aged 45-65 years with acute or convalescent COVID-19.

The genes are TRBV15 and TRBJ2-4; D is ambiguous. This CDR3 has 14 residues. V was clipped by 0 bases and J by 8 bases, with 11 bases between them. CDR1 and CDR2 (germline): LNHNV, YYDKDF (reference sequence). The CDR3 DNA sequence: TGTGCCACCAGCAGAGATCCTAGTACGTACATTCAGTACTTC. As protein: CATSRDPSTYIQYF.

The CDR3 DNA sequence: TGTGCCAGCAGTTTACGCGACAGGGGAAGGACAGATACGCAGTATTTT. Residues: CASSLRDRGRTDTQYF. The gene calls are TRBV27 and TRBJ2-3; 8 bases match TRBD1. CDR1 MNHEY and CDR2 SMNVEV come from the germline V gene (reference sequence). The CDR3 extends over 16 amino acids. The trim removed 2 bases at V and 3 bases at J, leaving 7 bases unmatched.

The J gene is TRBJ2-5, the V gene TRBV20-1; 9 bases are a match to TRBD1. The germline V gene has CDR1 DFQATT and CDR2 SNEGSKA (reference sequence). After removal of 6 bases from V and 4 bases from J, the junction contained 0 bases not matched to a gene. This CDR3 has 11 residues. DNA of the CDR3: TGCAGTGCGGGACAGGGAGAGACCCAGTACTTC. Its translation: CSAGQGETQYF.

The J gene is TRBJ2-1, the V gene TRBV24-1; 8 bases line up with TRBD1. J lost 8 bases, V lost 1 base, and 3 bases had no gene match. Looked up from germline, CDR1 is KGHDR and CDR2 is SFDVKD. CDR3 length equals 14 residues. CDR3 in DNA: TGTGCCACCAGTGATTTCGGACAGGGCTATGAGCAGTTCTTC. The encoded protein is CATSDFGQGYEQFF.

V and J are TRBV21-1 and TRBJ2-7; TRBD2, as called in the table, went unchecked against the DNA. TRBV21-1 is an annotated pseudogene. The CDR3 totals 15 residues. The CDR3 protein is CASSKGQAGSYEQYF. DNA for the CDR3: TGTGCCAGCAGCAAAGGCCAAGCGGGTAGCTACGAGCAGTACTTC.

The gene calls are TRBV27 and TRBJ2-3; D is perhaps TRBD2 (5 bases). Looked up from germline, CDR1 is MNHEY and CDR2 is SMNVEV (reference sequence). The V gene lost 2 bases and the J gene lost 3 bases, with 12 bases spanning the gap. The CDR3 is 15 residues long. CDR3 region: CASSLTRGETDTQYF. CDR3 coding DNA: TGTGCCAGCAGTTTAACCCGGGGAGAAACAGATACGCAGTATTTT.

This rearrangement joins TRBV7-2 to TRBJ2-7, with 7 bases lining up with TRBD1. The CDR3 has 14 amino acids. Germline lookup yields CDR1 SGHTA and CDR2 FQGNSA. Trimming at V came to 3 bases and at J to 0 bases, leaving 2 bases not matched to a gene. The CDR3 loop reads CASSFGTASYEQYF. The CDR3, as DNA: TGTGCCAGCAGCTTCGGGACAGCCTCCTACGAGCAGTACTTC.

V usage is TRBV11-1 and J usage is TRBJ2-2; possibly TRBD1 for D (5 bases). V was trimmed by 3 bases and J by 7 bases, leaving 12 bases between them. This CDR3 has 14 amino acids. Germline CDR1 SGHAT, CDR2 FQDESV (reference sequence). CDR3 bases: TGTGCCAGCAGCTTGGGGCTGGCGAACGGGGAGCTGTTTTTT. Translated: CASSLGLANGELFF.

The J gene is TRBJ2-5, the V gene TRBV4-1; 14 bases fit TRBD2. V shed 1 base and J 0 bases; nucleotides not matched to a gene: 4. CDR1 is MGHRA and CDR2 is YSYEKL in the germline V gene. The CDR3 runs to 18 residues. The CDR3 sequence is CASSQGGTSGGNQETQYF. CDR3 DNA: TGCGCCAGCAGCCAAGGCGGGACTAGCGGGGGAAACCAAGAGACCCAGTACTTC.

The V gene is TRBV29-1, the J gene TRBJ2-3; 9 bases line up with TRBD2. With 1 base clipped from V and 5 bases from J, the junction kept 4 bases outside the gene matches. The CDR3 totals 14 residues. The V gene's germline CDR1 is SQVTM and CDR2 ANQGSEA. The CDR3 loop reads CSVEVAGVKDTQYF. In DNA, the CDR3 is TGCAGCGTTGAAGTAGCGGGGGTAAAAGATACGCAGTATTTT.

The chain is built from TRBV11-1 and TRBJ2-1; 9 bases match TRBD1. The CDR3 loop spans 13 amino acids. Per germline, CDR1 SGHAT and CDR2 FQDESV (reference sequence). After removal of 1 base from V and 8 bases from J, the junction contained 0 bases not matched to a gene. The CDR3 DNA sequence: TGTGCCAGCAGCTTAGGGACAGGGGATGAGCAGTTCTTC. This sequence encodes CASSLGTGDEQFF.

The chain joins TRBV5-1 to TRBJ2-1; 7 nucleotides align to TRBD1. In germline, CDR1 is SGHRS, CDR2 YFSETQ. CDR3 length equals 15 residues. The junction had 9 bases not matched to a gene; V was cut back by 4 bases and J by 5 bases. CDR3 DNA sequence: TGCGCCAGCAGCCTCTCAGGACAGGCTAACAATGAGCAGTTCTTC. It codes for CASSLSGQANNEQFF.

The rearrangement joins TRBV27 to TRBJ1-2; D is ambiguous. The CDR3 length is 15 residues. Trimming left V 0 bases short and J 4 bases short, with 12 bases between. Germline-derived CDR1 and CDR2 are MNHEY and SMNVEV (reference sequence). CDR3 nucleotides: TGTGCCAGCAGTTTATCGTCTCTGAGATTCTATGGCTACACCTTC. Translating gives CASSLSSLRFYGYTF.